The 16 T cell receptor beta chains reported below all come from one sample, sequenced in a study of cytomegalovirus exposure and HLA in healthy donors. Primers included in the PCR were 60 Vbeta and 13 Jbeta primers. The repertoire was sequenced with immunoSEQ multiplex PCR; TCRdb's copy has only in-frame clones and lacks some. Of 65,000 to 90,000 clones listed, 65% to 80% are singletons. Source material: PBMCs. These receptors were obtained from a man in his sixties in good health and CMV-seronegative.

The chain uses TRBV7-2 and TRBJ2-3; weak D call: TRBD2 (7 bases). The CDR3 runs to 13 residues. Germline loops: CDR1 SGHTA, CDR2 FQGNSA. V lost 5 bases to trimming and J lost 4 bases, with 10 bases between them. CDR3 sequence: CASSRGAADTQYF. In DNA, the CDR3 is TGTGCCAGCAGCCGGGGGGCGGCAGATACGCAGTATTTT.

The chain employs TRBV7-9 and TRBJ1-2; 12 positions match TRBD1. V shed 4 bases, J shed 8 bases, and the junction held 8 bases outside the gene matches. CDR3 size: 15 residues. CDR1 SEHNR and CDR2 FQNEAQ come from the germline V gene (reference sequence). In nucleotides, the CDR3 is TGTGCCAGCAGCTCGGGACAGGGGGCGTATGGGGGCTACACCTTC. Protein: CASSSGQGAYGGYTF.

This chain joins TRBV11-2 and TRBJ2-7; 7 bases are a match to TRBD2. J gave up 0 bases and V 0 bases, and 2 bases lay outside the gene matches. Germline assignment: CDR1 SGHAT and CDR2 FQNNGV. This CDR3 spans 15 amino acids. Here the CDR3 reads CASSLEGLYSYEQYF. Here the CDR3 DNA reads TGTGCCAGCAGCTTAGAGGGACTATACTCCTACGAGCAGTACTTC.

The chain uses TRBV29-1 and TRBJ1-1, with D possibly TRBD1 on 5 matching bases. This CDR3 has 11 residues. With 3 bases removed from V and 7 bases from J, the gap between germline ends came to 9 bases. The V gene's germline CDR1 is SQVTM and CDR2 ANQGSEA. CDR3 DNA sequence: TGCAGCGTTGATAAGGGGTATGAAGCTTTCTTT. The encoded protein is CSVDKGYEAFF.

This chain uses TRBV11-1 with TRBJ2-5; 15 bases fit TRBD2. CDR3 length equals 17 residues. V lost 4 bases to trimming and J lost 4 bases; unmatched junction nucleotides: 7. CDR1 and CDR2 (germline): SGHAT, FQDESV (reference sequence). CDR3 in amino acids: CASSSWTSGGAGETQYF. The DNA of the CDR3 is TGTGCCAGCAGCTCATGGACTAGCGGGGGGGCCGGAGAGACCCAGTACTTC.

The rearrangement uses TRBV10-1 and TRBJ1-1, with a possible D match to TRBD1 (6 bases). V was pared by 6 bases and J by 0 bases, with 20 bases between. CDR3 length: 17 residues. CDR1 WNHNN and CDR2 SYGVQD come from the germline V gene (reference sequence). As DNA, the CDR3 is TGCGCCAGCAGCGAGAACCGGGGGGGGACACTGAACACTGAAGCTTTCTTT. This translates into CASSENRGGTLNTEAFF.

This chain connects TRBV5-1 to TRBJ2-7; D may be TRBD1 (7 bases). The germline gives CDR1 SGHRS, CDR2 YFSETQ. The CDR3 runs to 13 residues. Trimming took off 6 bases at V and 10 bases at J, with 20 bases between the two ends. The CDR3 nucleotides read TGCGCCAGCACCGTTAGCGGACAGGACGGACAGTACTTC. Amino acid sequence: CASTVSGQDGQYF.

The chain combines TRBV2 with TRBJ1-2; D remains unclear. Germline loops: CDR1 SNHLY, CDR2 FYNNEI. The CDR3 extends over 14 amino acids. Trimming removed 3 bases at V and 2 bases at J, with 10 bases between. CDR3 nucleotides: TGTGCCAGCAGTGACCTTTCCCTAAACTATGGCTACACCTTC. It is translated as CASSDLSLNYGYTF.

The chain combines TRBV7-9 with TRBJ2-1; 12 positions agree with TRBD2. The germline gives CDR1 SEHNR, CDR2 FQNEAQ (reference sequence). The CDR3 extends over 13 amino acids. Trimming took 4 bases from V and 13 from J; bases not matched to a gene: 5. CDR3 coding DNA: TGTGCCAGCAGCTCGGGACTAGCGGGTGCTCAGTTCTTC. Translated, it gives CASSSGLAGAQFF.

This chain connects TRBV7-9 to TRBJ2-7; maybe TRBD1 (5 bases). This CDR3 is built from 12 residues. The V and J ends lost 3 bases and 6 bases respectively, with 9 bases between them. CDR1 is SEHNR, CDR2 FQNEAQ, per germline (reference sequence). The CDR3 protein is CASSFDQGEQYF. Here the CDR3 DNA reads TGTGCCAGCAGCTTCGACCAGGGCGAGCAGTACTTC.

The chain carries TRBV27 and TRBJ1-2; 8 nucleotides align to TRBD1. Looked up from germline, CDR1 is MNHEY and CDR2 is SMNVEV (reference sequence). This CDR3 is built from 17 residues. Germline trimming cut 6 bases from V and 7 bases from J; bases unmatched to any gene: 19. CDR3 sequence: CASSKPGQVGGRGGYTF. The DNA for the CDR3 is TGTGCCAGCAGCAAACCGGGACAGGTGGGGGGTAGGGGTGGCTACACCTTC.

This chain uses TRBV19 with TRBJ1-6; 8 bases align to TRBD1. The germline V gene has CDR1 LNHDA and CDR2 SQIVND (reference sequence). The CDR3 has 16 amino acids. V dropped 1 base and J dropped 2; count of bases not matched to a gene: 1. CDR3 sequence: CASSIADRAYNSPLHF. The DNA of the CDR3 is TGTGCCAGTAGTATAGCGGACAGGGCCTATAATTCACCCCTCCACTTT.

The chain couples TRBV5-1 to TRBJ1-2; no firm D call. V dropped 2 bases and J dropped 8 bases, with 13 bases sitting between them. The germline gives CDR1 SGHRS, CDR2 YFSETQ. CDR3 size: 13 residues. The CDR3 region is CASSFEAAGGYTF. CDR3 DNA: TGCGCCAGCAGCTTTGAGGCCGCGGGAGGCTACACCTTC.

This clone was seen more than once but under ten times. This chain links TRBV6-5 with TRBJ1-1, with D unclear. The V gene's germline CDR1 is MNHEY and CDR2 SVGAGI. Trimming took 6 bases from V and 1 from J, leaving 12 bases between them. The CDR3 runs to 14 residues. CDR3 sequence: CASRPREANTEAFF. CDR3 nucleotide sequence: TGTGCCAGCAGGCCGAGGGAAGCGAACACTGAAGCTTTCTTT.

In nucleotides, the CDR3 is TGTGCCAGCAGCCCAACTCGGGGTTGGGAAGGCTACACCTTC. Translated, it gives CASSPTRGWEGYTF. This chain uses TRBV5-4 with TRBJ1-2; no clear D. Between the trimmed V and J ends, which lost 4 bases and 8 bases, there was a span of 18 bases. Germline CDR1 SGHNT, CDR2 YYREEE (reference sequence). This CDR3 has 14 residues.

The chain combines TRBV9 with TRBJ1-2; D might be TRBD1 (5 bases). The germline V gene has CDR1 SGDLS and CDR2 YYNGEE. CDR3 size: 17 residues. V dropped 2 bases and J dropped 1 base, with 18 bases sitting between them. The chain's CDR3 is CASSVGGIRPNNYGYTF. The DNA for the CDR3 is TGTGCCAGCAGCGTGGGGGGGATTCGACCGAATAACTATGGCTACACCTTC. The full variable domain, rest sourced from reference TRBV9 and TRBJ1-2, is DSGVTQTPKHLITATGQRVTLRCSPRSGDLSVYWYQQSLDQGLQFLIQYYNGEERAKGNILERFSAQQFPDLHSELNLSSLELGDSALYFCASSVGGIRPNNYGYTFGSGTRLTVV.